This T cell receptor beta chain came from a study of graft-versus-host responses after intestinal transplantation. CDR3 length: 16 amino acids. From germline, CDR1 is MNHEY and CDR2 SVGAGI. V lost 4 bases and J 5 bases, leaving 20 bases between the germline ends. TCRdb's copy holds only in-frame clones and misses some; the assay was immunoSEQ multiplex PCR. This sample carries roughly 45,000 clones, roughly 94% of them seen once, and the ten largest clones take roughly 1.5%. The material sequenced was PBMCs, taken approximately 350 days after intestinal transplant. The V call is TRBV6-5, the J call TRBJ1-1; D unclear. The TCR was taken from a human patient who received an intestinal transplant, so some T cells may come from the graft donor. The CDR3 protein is CASSSRLRILGTEAFF. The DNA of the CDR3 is TGTGCCAGCAGTTCTCGCCTGAGGATTTTGGGGACTGAAGCTTTCTTT.